This TCR beta chain was obtained from a study of OX40 agonist ivuxolimab in advanced cancers. About the research overall: The study gave patients intravenous ivuxolimab at 0.01 to 10 mg/kg every 2 weeks. General study results and limits: The average count of expanded clones was higher among CD8+ T cells than among CD4+.

Produced via immunoSEQ multiplex PCR; TCRdb's table is partial and in-frame only. Of about 93,000 clones listed, about 91% are singletons. A word on this clone: Its antigen is not identified.

The CDR3 consists of 17 residues. The ends lost 4 bases at V and 3 bases at J; junction bases unmatched: 11. The germline V gene has CDR1 LNHDA and CDR2 SQIVND (reference sequence). Sample: CD4+ or CD8+ T cells sorted from blood, taken in a trial of the OX40 agonist ivuxolimab. The TCR was taken from an adult with an advanced solid tumor such as melanoma, head and neck, liver or kidney cancer. V and J are TRBV19 and TRBJ2-3; 9 positions agree with TRBD1. CDR3 sequence (DNA): TGTGCCAGTAGTAACCCCGGGACAGGGTATCTGACAGATACGCAGTATTTT. Translating it yields CASSNPGTGYLTDTQYF. The full variable domain, with the rest looked up from reference TRBV19 and TRBJ2-3, is DGGITQSPKYLFRKEGQNVTLSCEQNLNHDAMYWYRQDPGQGLRLIYYSQIVNDFQKGDIAEGYSVSREKKESFPLTVTSAQKNPTAFYLCASSNPGTGYLTDTQYFGPGTRLTVL.